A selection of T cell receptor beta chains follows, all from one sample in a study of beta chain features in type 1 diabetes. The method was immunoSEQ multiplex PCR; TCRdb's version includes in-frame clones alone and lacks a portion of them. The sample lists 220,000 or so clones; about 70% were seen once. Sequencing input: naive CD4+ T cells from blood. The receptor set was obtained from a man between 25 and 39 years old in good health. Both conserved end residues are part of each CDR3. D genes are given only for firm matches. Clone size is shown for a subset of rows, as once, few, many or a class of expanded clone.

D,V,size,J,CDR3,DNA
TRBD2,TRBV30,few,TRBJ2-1,CAWRSLLGLAGNNEQFF,TGTGCCTGGCGTTCTCTACTCGGACTAGCGGGTAACAATGAGCAGTTCTTC
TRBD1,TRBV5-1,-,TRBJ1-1,CASSLTGGAETEAFF,TGCGCCAGCAGCCTGACAGGGGGCGCGGAAACTGAAGCTTTCTTT
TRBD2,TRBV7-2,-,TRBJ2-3,CASSLAGGVDTQYF,TGTGCCAGCAGCCTAGCGGGAGGGGTAGATACGCAGTATTTT
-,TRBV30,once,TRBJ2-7,CAWGPVRQGAYEQYF,TGTGCCTGGGGGCCTGTACGGCAGGGAGCCTACGAGCAGTACTTC
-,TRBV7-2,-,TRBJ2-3,CASSLAKGADTQYF,TGTGCCAGCAGCTTAGCCAAAGGGGCAGATACGCAGTATTTT
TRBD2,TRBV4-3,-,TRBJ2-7,CASSQDGTSRQEQYF,TGCGCCAGCAGCCAAGACGGGACTAGCCGTCAAGAGCAGTACTTC
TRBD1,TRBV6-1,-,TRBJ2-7,CASRLDRDRAYEQYF,TGTGCCAGCAGATTAGACCGGGACAGGGCTTACGAGCAGTACTTC
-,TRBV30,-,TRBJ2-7,CAWSKGIAYEQYF,TGTGCCTGGTCCAAGGGGATAGCCTACGAGCAGTACTTC
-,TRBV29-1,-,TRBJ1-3,CSVYLDSRGNTIYF,TGCAGCGTCTACCTTGACAGCAGGGGAAACACCATATATTTT
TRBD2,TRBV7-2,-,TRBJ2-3,CASRFSGVLTDTQYF,TGTGCCAGCAGATTTAGCGGGGTGCTCACAGATACGCAGTATTTT
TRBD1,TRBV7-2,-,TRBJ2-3,CASRTGGNTDTQYF,TGTGCCAGCCGGACAGGGGGCAACACAGATACGCAGTATTTT
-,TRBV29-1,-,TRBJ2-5,CSVAPGTQETQYF,TGCAGCGTAGCCCCCGGGACTCAAGAGACCCAGTACTTC
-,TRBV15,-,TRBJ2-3,CATSRERRRTSTDTQYF,TGTGCCACCAGCAGAGAAAGACGGCGGACTAGCACAGATACGCAGTATTTT
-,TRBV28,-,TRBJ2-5,CASSLWTKETQYF,TGTGCCAGCAGTTTATGGACTAAAGAGACCCAGTACTTC
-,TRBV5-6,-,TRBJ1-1,CASSPNRLSVTEAFF,TGTGCCAGCAGCCCGAACAGGCTGTCGGTCACTGAAGCTTTCTTT
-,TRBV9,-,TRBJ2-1,CASSPQGGSYNEQFF,TGTGCCAGCAGCCCCCAGGGGGGCTCCTACAATGAGCAGTTCTTC
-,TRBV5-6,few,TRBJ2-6,CASSYRAGANVLTF,TGTGCCAGCAGCTACAGGGCTGGGGCCAACGTCCTGACTTTC
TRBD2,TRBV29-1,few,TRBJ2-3,CSVLAGPYTQYF,TGCAGCGTCCTAGCGGGCCCTTATACGCAGTATTTT
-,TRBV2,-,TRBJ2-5,CASSRDYQETQYF,TGTGCCAGCAGTAGGGATTACCAAGAGACCCAGTACTTC
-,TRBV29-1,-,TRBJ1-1,CSVEGRRTNTEAFF,TGCAGCGTTGAAGGTAGGAGAACGAACACTGAAGCTTTCTTT
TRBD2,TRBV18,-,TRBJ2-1,CASAPGREPSVDEQFF,TGTGCCAGCGCACCGGGGCGGGAGCCCTCGGTCGATGAGCAGTTCTTC
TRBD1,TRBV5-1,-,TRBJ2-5,CASSLRQGDETQYF,TGCGCCAGCAGCTTGAGACAGGGAGACGAGACCCAGTACTTC
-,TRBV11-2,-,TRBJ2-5,CASSLGLGRPQETQYF,TGTGCCAGCAGCCTCGGCCTGGGGCGTCCCCAAGAGACCCAGTACTTC
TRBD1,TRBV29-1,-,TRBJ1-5,CSVAGTDNQPQHF,TGCAGCGTTGCCGGGACAGACAATCAGCCCCAGCATTTT
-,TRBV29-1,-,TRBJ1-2,CSVGHRVGNYGYTF,TGCAGCGTTGGCCATAGGGTCGGGAACTATGGCTACACCTTC
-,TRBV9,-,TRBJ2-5,CASSVSEGSETQYF,TGTGCCAGCAGCGTATCGGAGGGCAGTGAGACCCAGTACTTC
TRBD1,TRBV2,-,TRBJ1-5,CASSGTGNQPQHF,TGTGCCAGCAGTGGGACAGGGAACCAGCCCCAGCATTTT
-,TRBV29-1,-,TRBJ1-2,CSVAQILSNYGYTF,TGCAGCGTTGCACAGATCCTTTCTAACTATGGCTACACCTTC
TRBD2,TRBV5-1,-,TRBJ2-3,CASSYGLANTDTQYF,TGCGCCAGCAGCTACGGACTAGCGAACACAGATACGCAGTATTTT
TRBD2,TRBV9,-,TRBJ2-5,CASSSLGTSAETQYF,TGTGCCAGCAGCTCCCTGGGGACTAGCGCAGAGACCCAGTACTTC
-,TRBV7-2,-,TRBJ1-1,CASSPGRDTEAFF,TGTGCCAGCAGCCCCGGACGGGACACTGAAGCTTTCTTT
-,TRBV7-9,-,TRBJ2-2,CASSSRGGTGELFF,TGTGCCAGCAGCTCCCGCGGTGGGACCGGGGAGCTGTTTTTT
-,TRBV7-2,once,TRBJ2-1,CASSSLRINEQFF,TGTGCCAGCAGCTCCCTCAGGATTAATGAGCAGTTCTTC
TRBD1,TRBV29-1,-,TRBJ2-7,CSFTGGPYEQYF,TGCAGCTTTACAGGGGGGCCCTACGAGCAGTACTTC
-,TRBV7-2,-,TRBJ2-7,CASSLRRAYEQYF,TGTGCCAGCAGCTTACGAAGGGCCTACGAGCAGTACTTC
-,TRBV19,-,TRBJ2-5,CASSQGTMETQYF,TGTGCCAGTAGTCAAGGGACAATGGAGACCCAGTACTTC
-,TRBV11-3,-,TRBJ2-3,CASSLVLADTQYF,TGTGCCAGCAGCTTAGTATTGGCGGATACGCAGTATTTT
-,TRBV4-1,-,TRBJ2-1,CASSQRAGLNEQFF,TGCGCCAGCAGCCAAAGGGCCGGGCTCAATGAGCAGTTCTTC
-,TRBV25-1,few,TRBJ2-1,CASRLTGFNEQFF,TGTGCCAGTCGTCTAACAGGTTTCAATGAGCAGTTCTTC
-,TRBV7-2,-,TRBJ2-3,CASSLDGGLYTQYF,TGTGCCAGCAGCTTAGATGGGGGACTCTATACGCAGTATTTT
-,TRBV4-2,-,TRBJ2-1,CASSQDIGRGVTNEQFF,TGTGCCAGCAGCCAAGATATAGGGCGGGGCGTCACCAATGAGCAGTTCTTC
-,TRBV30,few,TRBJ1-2,CAWSPGYYGYTF,TGTGCCTGGAGTCCAGGTTACTATGGCTACACCTTC
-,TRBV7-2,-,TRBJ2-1,CASSKGSLNEQFF,TGTGCCAGCAGCAAAGGATCGCTAAATGAGCAGTTCTTC
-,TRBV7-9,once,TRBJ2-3,CASSLIAGEGPDTQYF,TGTGCCAGCAGCTTAATCGCAGGGGAGGGGCCAGATACGCAGTATTTT
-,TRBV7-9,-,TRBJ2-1,CASSPGDEQFF,TGTGCCAGCAGCCCTGGCGATGAGCAGTTCTTC
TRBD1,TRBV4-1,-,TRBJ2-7,CASSQVPGQGPYEQYF,TGCGCCAGCAGCCAAGTGCCGGGACAGGGTCCCTACGAGCAGTACTTC
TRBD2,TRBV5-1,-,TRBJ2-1,CASSSGLAAYNEQFF,TGCGCCAGCAGCTCCGGACTAGCGGCGTACAATGAGCAGTTCTTC
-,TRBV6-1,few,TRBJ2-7,CASSEFHEQYF,TGTGCCAGCAGTGAGTTCCACGAGCAGTACTTC
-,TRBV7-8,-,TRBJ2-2,CASSESTGELFF,TGTGCCAGCAGCGAGAGTACCGGGGAGCTGTTTTTT
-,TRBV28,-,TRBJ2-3,CASSSTDTQYF,TGTGCCAGCAGCAGCACAGATACGCAGTATTTT
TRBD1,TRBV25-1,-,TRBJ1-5,CATLRDRENSNQPQHF,TGTGCCACGCTCCGGGACAGGGAAAATAGCAATCAGCCCCAGCATTTT
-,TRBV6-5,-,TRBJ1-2,CASSSPGLTQGYGYTF,TGTGCCAGCAGTTCGCCGGGCCTTACCCAGGGCTATGGCTACACCTTC
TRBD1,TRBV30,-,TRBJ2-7,CAWGTGGYEQYF,TGTGCCTGGGGGACAGGGGGGTACGAGCAGTACTTC
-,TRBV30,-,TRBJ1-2,CAWSEPGGYTF,TGTGCCTGGAGTGAACCCGGCGGCTACACCTTC
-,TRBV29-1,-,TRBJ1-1,CSYSGTEAFF,TGCAGCTACAGTGGCACTGAAGCTTTCTTT